This TCR beta chain was sequenced in a study of post-analysis software for immune sequencing data. Points on this clonotype: Its antigen is as yet unknown.

The CDR3 runs to 13 residues. Germline CDR1 and CDR2: SGHVS and FNYEAQ. The V end was cut by 5 bases, the J end by 6 bases, with 14 bases between. TCR beta cDNA libraries included unique molecular identifiers. TCRdb ran MiXCR on the PCR reads and lists one entry per CDR3 protein. The table shows roughly 700,000 distinct CDR3 sequences, with about 27% occurring only once. General study results and limits: Clustering by F measure revealed strong co-clustering among samples prepared together in one batch. Compared against controls, patients with multiple sclerosis displayed significantly lower normalized Chao1 diversity. A few TRBV segments occurring more often in patients than controls included TRBV5-6, TRBV5-1 and TRBV20-1.

Sequencing input: blood. This clonotype was obtained from a girl under 18 with multiple sclerosis. The chain joins TRBV7-6 to TRBJ2-7; no definite D call. The CDR3 region has the DNA TGTGCCAGCAGCCCAAAGTTGGGATCCGAGCAGTACTTC. Translating gives CASSPKLGSEQYF.